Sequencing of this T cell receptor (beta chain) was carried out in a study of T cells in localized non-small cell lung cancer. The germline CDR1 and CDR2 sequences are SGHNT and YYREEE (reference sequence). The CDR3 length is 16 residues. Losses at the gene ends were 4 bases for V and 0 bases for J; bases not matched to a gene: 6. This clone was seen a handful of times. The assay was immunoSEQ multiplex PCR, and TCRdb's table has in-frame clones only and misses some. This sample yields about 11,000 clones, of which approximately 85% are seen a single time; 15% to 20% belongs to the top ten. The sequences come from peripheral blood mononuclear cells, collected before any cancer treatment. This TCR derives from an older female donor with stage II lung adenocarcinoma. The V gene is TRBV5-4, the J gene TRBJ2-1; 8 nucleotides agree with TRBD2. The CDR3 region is CASSPRAGGSYNEQFF. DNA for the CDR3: TGTGCCAGCAGCCCTCGTGCGGGAGGCTCCTACAATGAGCAGTTCTTC.